Sequencing of this T cell receptor (beta chain) was carried out in a study of blood T cells in healthy people across ages. Study-wide findings and caveats: Roughly linear age-related decline in beta diversity appeared, significant by age about 37.

Turning to this clonotype: Its antigen remains unidentified.

CDR3 length equals 15 residues. CDR1 is MNHEY, CDR2 SVGEGT, per germline. V lost 5 bases, J lost 1 base, and 6 bases stayed unmatched. Sample-barcoded 5' priming and a J-beta primer mix drove a second PCR of about 6 to 12 cycles. Samples each returned at least 3 million CDR3-containing paired-end reads. TCRdb reprocessed the 5' RACE reads via MiXCR and lists one record per CDR3 protein. The sample lists around 990,000 distinct CDR3 sequences; 35% to 45% were seen once. The receptor was isolated from a man younger than 35 in good health. The sample taken for sequencing was blood. V usage is TRBV6-2 or TRBV6-3 and J usage is TRBJ2-3, with TRBD1 matching 7 bases. The CDR3 loop reads CASSGTDEGTDTQYF. For the CDR3, the DNA is TGTGCCAGCAGTGGGACAGATGAGGGCACAGATACGCAGTATTTT.